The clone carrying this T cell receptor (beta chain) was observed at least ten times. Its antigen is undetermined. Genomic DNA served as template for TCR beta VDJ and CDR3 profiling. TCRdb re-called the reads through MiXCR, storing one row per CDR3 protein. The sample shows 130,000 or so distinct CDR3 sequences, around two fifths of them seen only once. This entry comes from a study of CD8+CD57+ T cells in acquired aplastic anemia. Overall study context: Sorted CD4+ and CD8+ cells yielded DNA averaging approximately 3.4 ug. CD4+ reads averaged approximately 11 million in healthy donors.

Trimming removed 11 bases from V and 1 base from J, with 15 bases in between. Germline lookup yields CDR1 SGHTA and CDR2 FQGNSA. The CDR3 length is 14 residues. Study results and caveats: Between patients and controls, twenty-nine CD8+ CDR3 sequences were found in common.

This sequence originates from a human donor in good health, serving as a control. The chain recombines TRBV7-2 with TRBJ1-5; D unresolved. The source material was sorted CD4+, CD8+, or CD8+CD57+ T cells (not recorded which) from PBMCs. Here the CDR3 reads CAGTPAGSNQPQHF. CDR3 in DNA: TGTGCCGGCACCCCCGCGGGCAGCAATCAGCCCCAGCATTTT.